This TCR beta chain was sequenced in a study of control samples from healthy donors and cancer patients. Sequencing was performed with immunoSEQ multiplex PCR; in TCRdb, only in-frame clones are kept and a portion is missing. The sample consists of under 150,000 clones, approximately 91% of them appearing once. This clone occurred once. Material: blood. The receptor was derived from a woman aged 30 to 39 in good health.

Here the CDR3 reads CASSITGGQKDEQYF. CDR3 in DNA: TGTGCCAGTAGTATCACGGGAGGGCAAAAGGACGAGCAGTACTTC. The rearrangement links TRBV19 to TRBJ2-7; 8 bases are a match to TRBD2. This CDR3 is 15 amino acids long. V was clipped by 3 bases and J by 5 bases; unmatched bases: 9. The germline V gene has CDR1 LNHDA and CDR2 SQIVND (reference sequence).